This TCR beta chain was found in a study of CD8 T cells in Susac syndrome. With random hexamers, reverse transcription was performed on about 0.5 to 1 ug of RNA. MiXCR was run by TCRdb on the immunoSEQ multiplex PCR reads, yielding one entry per CDR3 protein. The sample includes roughly 130,000 distinct CDR3 sequences, 90% to 95% of them seen just once. While serving as controls, healthy donors were matched for age and sex. The CDR3 contains 18 residues. Germline CDR1 SGHTA, CDR2 FQGNSA. V was clipped by 5 bases and J by 5 bases; unmatched bases: 15. This chain links TRBV7-2 with TRBJ2-5; TRBD2 aligns across 12 bases. The receptor comes from a human donor in good health. Sequencing was carried out using CD4+ T cells from PBMCs. CDR3 residues: CASSPKALTSGRRETQYF. The DNA of the CDR3 is TGTGCCAGCAGCCCGAAAGCTTTGACTAGCGGGAGAAGGGAGACCCAGTACTTC.